This is a list of T cell receptor beta chains from one sample in a study of blood T cell repertoires in COVID-19. The table came from immunoSEQ multiplex PCR; TCRdb's copy has only in-frame clones and leaves some out. Of 190,000 or so clones in the sample, 70% to 90% were seen once. Sequenced sample: peripheral blood. These receptors all come from a man aged 35 to 55 with active or convalescent COVID-19. Both conserved end residues are part of each CDR3. The order of the fields is V gene, clone size, J gene, D gene, CDR3 DNA, CDR3 protein. A D gene is named only where the DNA matches it firmly. Clone size is not always given. Where it is, it says once, few, many or a class for expanded clones.

V: TRBV5-6; size: -; J: TRBJ1-2; D: TRBD1; DNA: TGTGCCAGCAGCGCGCAGGGGGCTGGCTATGGCTACACCTTC; CDR3: CASSAQGAGYGYTF
V: TRBV19; size: -; J: TRBJ2-5; D: -; DNA: TGTGCCAGTAGTACAGGACGGGGTACGGAGACCCAGTACTTC; CDR3: CASSTGRGTETQYF
V: TRBV4-3; size: -; J: TRBJ2-3; D: TRBD2; DNA: TGCGCCAGCAGCCAAGAAGGGGAAGCGGGGGAAACAGATACGCAGTATTTT; CDR3: CASSQEGEAGETDTQYF
V: TRBV11-2; size: -; J: TRBJ1-5; D: TRBD1; DNA: TGTGCCAGCAGCTCCGGGACAGACAATCAGCCCCAGCATTTT; CDR3: CASSSGTDNQPQHF
V: TRBV11-3; size: once; J: TRBJ1-4; D: -; DNA: TGTGCCAGCAGCGGTCCGGGACAAAATAATGAAAAACTGTTTTTT; CDR3: CASSGPGQNNEKLFF
V: TRBV27; size: -; J: TRBJ1-5; D: -; DNA: TGTGCCAGCAGTTTATCGAAGGGGCGGCCCCAGCATTTT; CDR3: CASSLSKGRPQHF
V: TRBV27; size: few; J: TRBJ2-7; D: -; DNA: TGTGCCAGCAGTTTAGACGCACAGGGCCTCAACGAGCAGTACTTC; CDR3: CASSLDAQGLNEQYF
V: TRBV6-1; size: -; J: TRBJ2-6; D: -; DNA: TGTGCCAGCAGTGAACTGCGGCAGGGGAGCTCTGGGGCCAACGTCCTGACTTTC; CDR3: CASSELRQGSSGANVLTF
V: TRBV15; size: -; J: TRBJ1-3; D: -; DNA: TGTGCCACCAGCAGAGAAGATCGGTCAGGACTTTTTGGAAACACCATATATTTT; CDR3: CATSREDRSGLFGNTIYF
V: TRBV14; size: -; J: TRBJ1-4; D: -; DNA: TGTGCCAGCAGCGACAGGACTCCAGATGAAAAACTGTTTTTT; CDR3: CASSDRTPDEKLFF
V: TRBV25-1; size: -; J: TRBJ2-7; D: -; DNA: TGTGCCAGCAACGCCGACAGGTCCTACGAGCAGTACTTC; CDR3: CASNADRSYEQYF
V: TRBV5-6; size: once; J: TRBJ1-2; D: TRBD1; DNA: TGTGCCAGCAGCTTGAGGGGGCTCCATGGCTACACCTTC; CDR3: CASSLRGLHGYTF
V: TRBV6-5; size: -; J: TRBJ2-5; D: TRBD2; DNA: TGTGCCAGCAGTTACGGACTAGCGGGCGAGACCCAGTACTTC; CDR3: CASSYGLAGETQYF
V: TRBV18; size: -; J: TRBJ2-6; D: -; DNA: TGTGCCACCACAAGCGGTGGGGCCAACGTCCTGACTTTC; CDR3: CATTSGGANVLTF
V: TRBV7-2; size: -; J: TRBJ2-1; D: -; DNA: TGTGCCAGCAGCCCCGACGGTACGAGGGGGAACAAGTTCTTC; CDR3: CASSPDGTRGNKFF
V: TRBV27; size: -; J: TRBJ1-2; D: TRBD1; DNA: TGTGCCAGCAGTTCTCCTCCCGGGACAGGGGGCTCTCGGGGCTACACCTTC; CDR3: CASSSPPGTGGSRGYTF
V: TRBV18; size: -; J: TRBJ2-5; D: TRBD2; DNA: TGTGCCAGCTCACCACGCGGACTAGCGGGGAGAGAGACCCAGTACTTC; CDR3: CASSPRGLAGRETQYF
V: TRBV28; size: -; J: TRBJ1-4; D: -; DNA: TGTGCCAGCAGTGGCTTGGCGGGTTCGAATGAAAAACTGTTTTTT; CDR3: CASSGLAGSNEKLFF